Given below is one TCR beta chain in context. Its antigen remains unknown. The sample comes from a study of regulatory T cells in long-lasting Graves disease. General study findings and limits: Among samples with persistent disease, TRBV28, TRBJ1-2 and TRBJ2-5 were favored.

V was clipped by 0 bases and J by 9 bases; unmatched bases: 14. This CDR3 has 16 amino acids. The V gene's germline CDR1 is GTSNPN and CDR2 SVGIG (reference sequence). Arm-PCR of CDR3 regions and iRepertoire HTBI primers were the basis on which TCR beta libraries were built. TCRdb reprocessed the multiplex PCR reads via MiXCR and lists one record per CDR3 protein. The sample lists some 250,000 distinct CDR3 sequences; over 20% were seen once. Stated time point: newly diagnosed GD, antithyroid drugs for less than 3 months. TCR sequences were obtained from RNA taken from PBMCs. Into tubes containing EDTA, approximately 9 milliliters of peripheral blood were drawn.

This clonotype originated in a female donor with Graves disease. This sequence joins TRBV30 and TRBJ1-5, with 7 bases identical to TRBD1. Material: peripheral blood mononuclear cells (PBMCs), obtained at new diagnosis, from a patient treated with antithyroid drugs. DNA of the CDR3: TGTGCCTGGAGTGTCCGTTCCAGGGGGACCCGCGGGCCCCAGCATTTT. Translation gives CAWSVRSRGTRGPQHF.